This record concerns one TCR beta chain sequence. This sample was included in a study of control samples from healthy donors and cancer patients. Sequencing used immunoSEQ multiplex PCR; TCRdb keeps in-frame clones, though not all of them. The table includes approximately 30,000 clones, 87% detected once. This CDR3 is 15 amino acids long. The germline V gene encodes CDR1 KGHSH and CDR2 LQKENI. V dropped 3 bases and J dropped 3; count of bases not matched to a gene: 2. The source is a woman aged 40 to 50 with lung cancer. Sequencing input: PBMCs. The chain links TRBV18 to TRBJ1-5, with TRBD1 identical over 10 bases. In DNA form, the CDR3 reads TGTGCCAGCTCACCCGGGACAGGGGACAATCAGCCCCAGCATTTT. Translated: CASSPGTGDNQPQHF.